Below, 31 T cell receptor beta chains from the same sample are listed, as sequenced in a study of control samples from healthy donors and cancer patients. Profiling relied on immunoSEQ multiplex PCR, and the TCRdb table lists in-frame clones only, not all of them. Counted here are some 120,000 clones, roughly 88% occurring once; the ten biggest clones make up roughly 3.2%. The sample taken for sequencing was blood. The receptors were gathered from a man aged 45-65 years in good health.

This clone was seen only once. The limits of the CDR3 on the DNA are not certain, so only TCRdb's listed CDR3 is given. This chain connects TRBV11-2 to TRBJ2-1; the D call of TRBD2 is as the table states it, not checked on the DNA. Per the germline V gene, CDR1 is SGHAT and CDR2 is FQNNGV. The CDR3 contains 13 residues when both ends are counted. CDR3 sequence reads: CASSLVAGGSWFF.

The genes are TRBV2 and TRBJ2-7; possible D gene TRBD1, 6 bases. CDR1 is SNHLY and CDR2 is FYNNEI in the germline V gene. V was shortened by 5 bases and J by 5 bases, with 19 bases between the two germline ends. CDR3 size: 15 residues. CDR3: CASSPGTGQLDEQYF. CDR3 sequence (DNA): TGTGCCAGCAGTCCAGGAACGGGACAACTCGACGAGCAGTACTTC. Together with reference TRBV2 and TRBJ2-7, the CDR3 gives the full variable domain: EPEVTQTPSHQVTQMGQEVILRCVPISNHLYFYWYRQILGQKVEFLVSFYNNEISEKSEIFDDQFSVERPDGSNFTLKIRSTKLEDSAMYFCASSPGTGQLDEQYFGPGTRLTVT.

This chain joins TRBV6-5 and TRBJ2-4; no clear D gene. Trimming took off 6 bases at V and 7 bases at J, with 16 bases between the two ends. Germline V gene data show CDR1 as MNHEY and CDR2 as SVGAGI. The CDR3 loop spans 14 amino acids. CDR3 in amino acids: CASSLAEQTNIQYF. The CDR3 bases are TGTGCCAGCAGCTTGGCGGAACAGACGAACATTCAGTACTTC.

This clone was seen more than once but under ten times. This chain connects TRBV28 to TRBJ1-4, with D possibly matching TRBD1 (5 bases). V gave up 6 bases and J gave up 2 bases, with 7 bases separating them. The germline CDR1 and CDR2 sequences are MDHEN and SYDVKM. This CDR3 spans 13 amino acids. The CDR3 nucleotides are TGTGCCAGCAGGGGGCACACTAATGAAAAACTGTTTTTT. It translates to CASRGHTNEKLFF.

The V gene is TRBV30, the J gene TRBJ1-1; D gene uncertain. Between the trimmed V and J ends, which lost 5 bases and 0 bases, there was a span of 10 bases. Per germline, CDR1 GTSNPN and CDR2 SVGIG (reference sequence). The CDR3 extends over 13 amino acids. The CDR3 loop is CAWRAAMNTEAFF. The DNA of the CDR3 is TGTGCCTGGCGGGCAGCCATGAACACTGAAGCTTTCTTT.

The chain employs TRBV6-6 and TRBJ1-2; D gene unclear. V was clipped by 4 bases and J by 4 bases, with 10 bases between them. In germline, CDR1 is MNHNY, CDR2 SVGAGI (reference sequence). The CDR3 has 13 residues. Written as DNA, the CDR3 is TGTGCCAGCAGTTCCGGACTGGGCTATGGCTACACCTTC. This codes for CASSSGLGYGYTF.

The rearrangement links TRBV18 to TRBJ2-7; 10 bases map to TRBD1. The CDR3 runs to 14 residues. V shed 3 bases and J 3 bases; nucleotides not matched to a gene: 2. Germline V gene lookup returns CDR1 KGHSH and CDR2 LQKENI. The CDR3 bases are TGTGCCAGCTCACCTGGGACAGGGGACTACGAGCAGTACTTC. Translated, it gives CASSPGTGDYEQYF.

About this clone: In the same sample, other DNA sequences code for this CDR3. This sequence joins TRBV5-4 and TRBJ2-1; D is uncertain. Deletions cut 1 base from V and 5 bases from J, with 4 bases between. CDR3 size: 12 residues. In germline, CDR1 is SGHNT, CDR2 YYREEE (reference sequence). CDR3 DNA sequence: TGTGCCAGCAGCTTGTTGAACAATGAGCAGTTCTTC. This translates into CASSLLNNEQFF.

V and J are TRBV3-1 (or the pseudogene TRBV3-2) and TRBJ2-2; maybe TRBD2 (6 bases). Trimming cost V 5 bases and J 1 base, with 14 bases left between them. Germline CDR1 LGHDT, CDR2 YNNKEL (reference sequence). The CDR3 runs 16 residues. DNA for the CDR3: TGTGCCAGCAGCTCATGGGGGGATCTGAACACCGGGGAGCTGTTTTTT. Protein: CASSSWGDLNTGELFF.

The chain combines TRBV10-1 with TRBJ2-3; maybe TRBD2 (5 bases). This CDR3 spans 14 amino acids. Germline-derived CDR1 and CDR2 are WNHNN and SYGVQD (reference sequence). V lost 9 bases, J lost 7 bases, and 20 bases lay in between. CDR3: CARDGLSAAYTQYF. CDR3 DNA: TGCGCCAGAGACGGACTGTCAGCGGCCTATACGCAGTATTTT.

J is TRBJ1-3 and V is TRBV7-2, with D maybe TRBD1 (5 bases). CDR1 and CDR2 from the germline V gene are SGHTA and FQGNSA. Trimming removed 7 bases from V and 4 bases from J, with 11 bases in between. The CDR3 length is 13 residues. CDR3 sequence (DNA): TGTGCCAGCAACCAGGGTCTCGGAAACACCATATATTTT. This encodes CASNQGLGNTIYF. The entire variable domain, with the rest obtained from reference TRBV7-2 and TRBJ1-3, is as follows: GAGVSQSPSNKVTEKGKDVELRCDPISGHTALYWYRQSLGQGLEFLIYFQGNSAPDKSGLPSDRFSAERTGGSVSTLTIQRTQQEDSAVYLCASNQGLGNTIYFGEGSWLTVV.

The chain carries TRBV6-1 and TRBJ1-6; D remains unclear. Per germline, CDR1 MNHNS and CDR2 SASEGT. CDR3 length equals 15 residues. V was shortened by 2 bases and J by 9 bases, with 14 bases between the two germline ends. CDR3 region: CASSEYPGVGSPLHF. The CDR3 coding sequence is TGTGCCAGCAGTGAATACCCAGGAGTTGGTTCACCCCTCCACTTT.

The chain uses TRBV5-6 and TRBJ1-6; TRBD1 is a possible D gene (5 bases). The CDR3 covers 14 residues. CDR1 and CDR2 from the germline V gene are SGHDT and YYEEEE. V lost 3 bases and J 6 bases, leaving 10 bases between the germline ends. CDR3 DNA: TGTGCCAGCAGCTCCAGGGCGGCTAATTCACCCCTCCACTTT. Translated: CASSSRAANSPLHF.

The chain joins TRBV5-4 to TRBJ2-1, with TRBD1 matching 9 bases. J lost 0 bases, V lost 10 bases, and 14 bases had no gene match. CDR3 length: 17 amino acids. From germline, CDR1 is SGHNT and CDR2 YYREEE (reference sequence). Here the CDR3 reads CAGSRKTGGLSYNEQFF. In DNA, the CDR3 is TGTGCCGGCTCGAGAAAGACAGGGGGACTCTCCTACAATGAGCAGTTCTTC.

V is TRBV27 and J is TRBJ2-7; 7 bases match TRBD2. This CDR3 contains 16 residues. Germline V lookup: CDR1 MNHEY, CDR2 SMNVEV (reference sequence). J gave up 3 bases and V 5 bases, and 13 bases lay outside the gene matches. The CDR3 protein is CASSRRGDPRVYEQYF. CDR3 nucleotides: TGTGCCAGCAGTCGTCGGGGGGACCCACGAGTCTACGAGCAGTACTTC.

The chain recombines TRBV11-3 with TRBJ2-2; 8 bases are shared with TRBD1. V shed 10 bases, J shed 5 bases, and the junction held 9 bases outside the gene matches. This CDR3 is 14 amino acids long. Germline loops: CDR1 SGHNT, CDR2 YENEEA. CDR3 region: CATKTTGATGELFF. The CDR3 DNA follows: TGTGCCACTAAGACGACAGGGGCGACCGGGGAGCTGTTTTTT.

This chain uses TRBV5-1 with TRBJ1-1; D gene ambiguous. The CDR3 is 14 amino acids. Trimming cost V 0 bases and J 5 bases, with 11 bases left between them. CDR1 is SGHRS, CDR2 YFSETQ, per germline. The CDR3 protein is CASSLGDLLTEAFF. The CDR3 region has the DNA TGCGCCAGCAGCTTGGGGGATTTATTAACTGAAGCTTTCTTT. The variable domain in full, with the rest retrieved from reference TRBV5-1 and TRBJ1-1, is KAGVTQTPRYLIKTRGQQVTLSCSPISGHRSVSWYQQTPGQGLQFLFEYFSETQRNKGNFPGRFSGRQFSNSRSEMNVSTLELGDSALYLCASSLGDLLTEAFFGQGTRLTVV.

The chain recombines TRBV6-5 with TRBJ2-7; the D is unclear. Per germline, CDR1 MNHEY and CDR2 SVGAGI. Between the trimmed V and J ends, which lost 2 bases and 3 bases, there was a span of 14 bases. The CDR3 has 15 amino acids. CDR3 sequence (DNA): TGTGCCAGCAGTTACAATGTAAGGGCGATCTACGAGCAGTACTTC. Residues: CASSYNVRAIYEQYF.

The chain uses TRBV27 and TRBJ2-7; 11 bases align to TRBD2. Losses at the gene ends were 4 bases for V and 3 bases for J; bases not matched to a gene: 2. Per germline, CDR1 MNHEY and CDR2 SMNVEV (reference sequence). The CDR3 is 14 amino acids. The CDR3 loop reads CASSSTSGGYEQYF. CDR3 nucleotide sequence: TGTGCCAGCAGTTCTACTAGCGGGGGCTACGAGCAGTACTTC.

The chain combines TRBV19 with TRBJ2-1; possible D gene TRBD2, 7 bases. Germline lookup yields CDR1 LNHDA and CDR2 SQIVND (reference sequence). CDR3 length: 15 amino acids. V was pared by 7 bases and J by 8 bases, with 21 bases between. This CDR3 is CASKRGGAGVDEQFF. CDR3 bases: TGTGCCAGTAAACGTGGGGGGGCCGGGGTAGATGAGCAGTTCTTC. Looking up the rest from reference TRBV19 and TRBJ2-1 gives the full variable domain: DGGITQSPKYLFRKEGQNVTLSCEQNLNHDAMYWYRQDPGQGLRLIYYSQIVNDFQKGDIAEGYSVSREKKESFPLTVTSAQKNPTAFYLCASKRGGAGVDEQFFGPGTRLTVL.

The CDR3 DNA sequence: TGTGCCAGCAGTCCAATAACTACCTCGAACACCGGGGAGCTGTTTTTT. This codes for CASSPITTSNTGELFF. The chain joins TRBV14 to TRBJ2-2; D remains unclear. This CDR3 spans 16 amino acids. Germline assignment: CDR1 SGHDN and CDR2 FVKESK. Deletions cut 6 bases from V and 0 bases from J, with 14 bases between. Supplemented by reference TRBV14 and TRBJ2-2, the full variable domain reads EAGVTQFPSHSVIEKGQTVTLRCDPISGHDNLYWYRRVMGKEIKFLLHFVKESKQDESGMPNNRFLAERTGGTYSTLKVQPAELEDSGVYFCASSPITTSNTGELFFGEGSRLTVL.

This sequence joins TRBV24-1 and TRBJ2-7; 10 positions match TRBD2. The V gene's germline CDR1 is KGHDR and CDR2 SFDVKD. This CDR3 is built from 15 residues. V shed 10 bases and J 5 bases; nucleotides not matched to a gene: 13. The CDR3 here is CATSTPGLATHEQYF. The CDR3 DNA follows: TGTGCCACAAGCACACCGGGACTAGCGACCCACGAGCAGTACTTC.

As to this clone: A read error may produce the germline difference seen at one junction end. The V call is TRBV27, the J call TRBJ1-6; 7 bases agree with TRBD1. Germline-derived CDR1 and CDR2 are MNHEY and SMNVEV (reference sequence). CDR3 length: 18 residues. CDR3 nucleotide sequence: TGTGCCAGCAGGGGGGGACAGATGAGAAGCTCCTATAATTCACCCCCCCACTTT. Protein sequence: CASRGGQMRSSYNSPPHF.

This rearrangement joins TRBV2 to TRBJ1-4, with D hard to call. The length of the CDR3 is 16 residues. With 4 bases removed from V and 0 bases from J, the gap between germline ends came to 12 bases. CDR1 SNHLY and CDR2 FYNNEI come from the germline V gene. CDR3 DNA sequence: TGTGCCAGCAGTGGAGGCCCGATAACAACTAATGAAAAACTGTTTTTT. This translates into CASSGGPITTNEKLFF.

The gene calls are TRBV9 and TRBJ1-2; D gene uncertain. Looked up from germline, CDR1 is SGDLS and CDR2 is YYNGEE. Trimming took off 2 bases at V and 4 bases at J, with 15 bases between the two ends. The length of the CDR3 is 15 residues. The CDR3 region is CASSVEVVSSYGYTF. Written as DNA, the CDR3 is TGTGCCAGCAGCGTTGAGGTGGTTTCCAGCTATGGCTACACCTTC. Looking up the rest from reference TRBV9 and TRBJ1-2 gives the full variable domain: DSGVTQTPKHLITATGQRVTLRCSPRSGDLSVYWYQQSLDQGLQFLIQYYNGEERAKGNILERFSAQQFPDLHSELNLSSLELGDSALYFCASSVEVVSSYGYTFGSGTRLTVV.

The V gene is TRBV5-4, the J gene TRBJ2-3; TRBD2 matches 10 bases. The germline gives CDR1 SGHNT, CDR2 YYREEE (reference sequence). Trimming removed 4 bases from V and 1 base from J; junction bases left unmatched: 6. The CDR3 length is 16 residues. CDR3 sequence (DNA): TGTGCCAGCAGCATACCTAGCGGGGGACGCACAGATACGCAGTATTTT. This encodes CASSIPSGGRTDTQYF.

CDR3 in amino acids: CATSPSRFGTGELFF. The CDR3 DNA follows: TGTGCCACCAGTCCCTCCCGGTTTGGCACCGGGGAGCTGTTTTTT. This chain connects TRBV24-1 to TRBJ2-2; D is ambiguous. Per germline, CDR1 KGHDR and CDR2 SFDVKD. The V end lost 6 bases, the J end lost 4 bases, and 14 bases lay between the germline ends. This CDR3 is 15 amino acids long.

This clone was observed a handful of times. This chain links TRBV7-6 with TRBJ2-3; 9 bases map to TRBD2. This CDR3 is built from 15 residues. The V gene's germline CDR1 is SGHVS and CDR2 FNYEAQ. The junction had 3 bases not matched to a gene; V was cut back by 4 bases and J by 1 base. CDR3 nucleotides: TGTGCCAGCAGCTCGCGGGGGGGCCGCACAGATACGCAGTATTTT. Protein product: CASSSRGGRTDTQYF.

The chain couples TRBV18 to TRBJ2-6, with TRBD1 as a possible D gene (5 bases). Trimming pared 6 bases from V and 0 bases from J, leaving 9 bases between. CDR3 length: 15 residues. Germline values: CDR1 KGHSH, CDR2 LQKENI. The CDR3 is CASSMTDSGANVLTF. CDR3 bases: TGTGCCAGCTCCATGACAGACTCTGGGGCCAACGTCCTGACTTTC.

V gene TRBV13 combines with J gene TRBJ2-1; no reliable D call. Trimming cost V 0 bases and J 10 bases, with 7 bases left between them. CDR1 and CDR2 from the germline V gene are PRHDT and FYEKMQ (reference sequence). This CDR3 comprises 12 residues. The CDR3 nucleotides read TGTGCCAGCAGCTTAGGCCTGCTAGAGCAGTTCTTC. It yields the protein CASSLGLLEQFF. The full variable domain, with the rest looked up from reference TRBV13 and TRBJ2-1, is AAGVIQSPRHLIKEKRETATLKCYPIPRHDTVYWYQQGPGQDPQFLISFYEKMQSDKGSIPDRFSAQQFSDYHSELNMSSLELGDSALYFCASSLGLLEQFFGPGTRLTVL.

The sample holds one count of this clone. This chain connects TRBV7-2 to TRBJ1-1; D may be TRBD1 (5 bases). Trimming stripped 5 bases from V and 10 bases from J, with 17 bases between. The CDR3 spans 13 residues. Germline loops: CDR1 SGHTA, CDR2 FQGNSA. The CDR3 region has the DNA TGTGCCAGCAGCGCCCGATGGGCAGGGATAGCTTTCTTT. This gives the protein CASSARWAGIAFF.